The subject of this entry is one TCR beta chain. The antigen remains unidentified. MiXCR was run by TCRdb on the reads, yielding one entry per CDR3 protein. This sample has roughly 150,000 distinct CDR3 sequences, with approximately 21% found just once. This sample is part of a study of T cell repertoires in cytomegalovirus infection. Trimming cost V 5 bases and J 1 base; bases outside gene matches: 6. The CDR3 has 15 amino acids. Germline V gene data show CDR1 as SEHNR and CDR2 as FQNEAQ (reference sequence). Material: CD8+ T cells from cultured PBMCs, obtained from culture after CMV antigen stimulation. The receptor was derived from a human donor in good health (CMV status not recorded). Some clones in this sample may be carry-over from other donors' samples. V and J are TRBV7-9 and TRBJ2-3; TRBD1 aligns across 7 bases. The CDR3 loop reads CASSTRQGRTDTQYF. CDR3 nucleotides: TGTGCCAGCAGCACTAGACAGGGTCGCACAGATACGCAGTATTTT.